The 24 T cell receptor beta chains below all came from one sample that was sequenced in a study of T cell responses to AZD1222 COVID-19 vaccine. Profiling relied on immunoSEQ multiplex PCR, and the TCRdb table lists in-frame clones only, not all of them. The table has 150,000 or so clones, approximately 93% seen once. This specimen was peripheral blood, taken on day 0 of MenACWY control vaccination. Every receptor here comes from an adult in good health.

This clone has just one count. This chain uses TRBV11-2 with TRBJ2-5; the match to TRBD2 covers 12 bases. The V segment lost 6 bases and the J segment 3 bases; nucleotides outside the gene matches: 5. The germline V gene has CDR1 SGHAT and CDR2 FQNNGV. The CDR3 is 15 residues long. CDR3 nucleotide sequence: TGTGCCAGCAGGCGACTAGCGGGAGATAAAGAGACCCAGTACTTC. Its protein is CASRRLAGDKETQYF.

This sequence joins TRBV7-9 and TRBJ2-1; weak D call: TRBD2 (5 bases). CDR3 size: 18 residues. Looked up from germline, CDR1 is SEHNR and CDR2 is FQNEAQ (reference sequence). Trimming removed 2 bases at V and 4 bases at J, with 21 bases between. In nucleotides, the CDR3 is TGTGCCAGCAGCTTACTCAGCCTGACGGGAACGATGTACAATGAGCAGTTCTTC. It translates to CASSLLSLTGTMYNEQFF.

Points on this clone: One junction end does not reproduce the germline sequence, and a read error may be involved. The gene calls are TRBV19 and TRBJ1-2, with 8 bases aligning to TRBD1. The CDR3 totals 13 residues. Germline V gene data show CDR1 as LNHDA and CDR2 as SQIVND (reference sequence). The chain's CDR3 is CASSIDRGQDPLF. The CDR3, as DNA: TGTGCCAGTAGTATAGATCGGGGACAGGATCCACTTTTC.

This CDR3 reads CASSLYGGQETQYF. In DNA, the CDR3 is TGTGCCAGCAGCTTATACGGGGGGCAAGAGACCCAGTACTTC. The J gene is TRBJ2-5, the V gene TRBV7-3, with 7 bases matching TRBD2. The CDR3 runs to 14 residues. The J segment lost 2 bases and the V segment lost 2 bases, leaving 2 bases of the junction unmatched. Germline V gene sequence: CDR1 SGHTA, CDR2 FQGTGA.

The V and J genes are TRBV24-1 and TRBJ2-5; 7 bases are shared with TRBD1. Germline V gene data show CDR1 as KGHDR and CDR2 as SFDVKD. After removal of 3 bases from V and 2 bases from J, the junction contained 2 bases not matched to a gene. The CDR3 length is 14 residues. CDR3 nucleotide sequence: TGTGCCACCAGTGATCGGGACAGTCAAGAGACCCAGTACTTC. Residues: CATSDRDSQETQYF.

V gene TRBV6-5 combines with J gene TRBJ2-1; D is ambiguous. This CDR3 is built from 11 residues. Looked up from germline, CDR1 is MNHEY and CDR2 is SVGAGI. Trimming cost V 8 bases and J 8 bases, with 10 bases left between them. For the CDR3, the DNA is TGTGCCAGCCTTCTTTTGGATGAGCAGTTCTTC. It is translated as CASLLLDEQFF.

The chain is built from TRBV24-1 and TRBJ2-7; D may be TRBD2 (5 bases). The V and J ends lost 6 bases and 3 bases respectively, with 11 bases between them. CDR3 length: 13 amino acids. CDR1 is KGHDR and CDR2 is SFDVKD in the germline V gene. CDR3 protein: CATSPGSYYEQYF. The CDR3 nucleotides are TGTGCCACCAGTCCGGGAAGTTACTACGAGCAGTACTTC.

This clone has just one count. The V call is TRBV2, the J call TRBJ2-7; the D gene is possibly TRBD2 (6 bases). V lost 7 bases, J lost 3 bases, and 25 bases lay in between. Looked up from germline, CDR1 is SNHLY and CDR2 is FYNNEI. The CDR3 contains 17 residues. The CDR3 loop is CASTRLGGQSAVYEQYF. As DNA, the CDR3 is TGTGCCAGCACCAGATTGGGGGGTCAATCTGCGGTCTACGAGCAGTACTTC.

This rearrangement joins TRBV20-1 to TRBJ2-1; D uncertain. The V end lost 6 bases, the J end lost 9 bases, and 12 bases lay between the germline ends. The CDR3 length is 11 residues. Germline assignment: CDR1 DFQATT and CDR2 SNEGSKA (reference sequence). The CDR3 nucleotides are TGCAGTGCAAGTCTAGTGACTGAGCAGTTCTTC. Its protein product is CSASLVTEQFF.

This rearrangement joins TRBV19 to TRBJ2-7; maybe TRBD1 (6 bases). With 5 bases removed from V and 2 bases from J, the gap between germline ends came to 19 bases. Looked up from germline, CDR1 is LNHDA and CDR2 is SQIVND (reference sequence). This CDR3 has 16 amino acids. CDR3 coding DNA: TGTGCCAGTAGTTCCCGAGGGGGAGATACCACCTACGAGCAGTACTTC. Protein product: CASSSRGGDTTYEQYF.

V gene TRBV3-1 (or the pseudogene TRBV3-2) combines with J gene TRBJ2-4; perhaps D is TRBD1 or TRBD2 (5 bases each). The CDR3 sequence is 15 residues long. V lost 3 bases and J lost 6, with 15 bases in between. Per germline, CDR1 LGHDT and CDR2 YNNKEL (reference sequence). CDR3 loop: CASSHRTKRGNIQYF. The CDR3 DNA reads TGTGCCAGCAGCCATCGCACGAAGAGGGGAAACATTCAGTACTTC.

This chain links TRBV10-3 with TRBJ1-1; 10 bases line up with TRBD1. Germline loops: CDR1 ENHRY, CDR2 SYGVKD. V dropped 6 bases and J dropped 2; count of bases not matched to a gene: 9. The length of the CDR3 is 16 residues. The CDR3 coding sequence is TGTGCCATCAGGGACAGGGGGGCTGGGGTAAACACTGAAGCTTTCTTT. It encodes CAIRDRGAGVNTEAFF.

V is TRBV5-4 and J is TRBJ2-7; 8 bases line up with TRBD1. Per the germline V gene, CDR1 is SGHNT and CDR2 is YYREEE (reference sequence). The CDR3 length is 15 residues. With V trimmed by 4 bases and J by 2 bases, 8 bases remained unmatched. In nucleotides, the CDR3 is TGTGCCAGCAGCGCCCCCGGGACAGGTACCTACGAGCAGTACTTC. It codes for CASSAPGTGTYEQYF.

CDR3 sequence reads: CASSLRGGQFF. The DNA for the CDR3 is TGTGCCAGCAGCTTGCGCGGGGGGCAGTTCTTC. This sequence joins TRBV7-9 and TRBJ2-1; TRBD2 matches at 7 bases. V lost 3 bases to trimming and J lost 12 bases; unmatched junction nucleotides: 2. The CDR3 is 11 residues long. The germline gives CDR1 SEHNR, CDR2 FQNEAQ (reference sequence).

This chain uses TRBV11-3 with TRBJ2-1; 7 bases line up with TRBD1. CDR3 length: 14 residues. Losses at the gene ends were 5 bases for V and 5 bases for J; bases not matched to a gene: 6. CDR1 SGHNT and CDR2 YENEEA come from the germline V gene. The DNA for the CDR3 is TGTGCCAGCAGCCCCGGGACAGCCAACAATGAGCAGTTCTTC. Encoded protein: CASSPGTANNEQFF.

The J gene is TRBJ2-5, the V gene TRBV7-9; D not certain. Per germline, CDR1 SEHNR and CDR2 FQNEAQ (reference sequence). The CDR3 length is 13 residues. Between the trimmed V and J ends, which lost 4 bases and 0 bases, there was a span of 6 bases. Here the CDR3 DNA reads TGTGCCAGCAGCTCTTCGTACCAAGAGACCCAGTACTTC. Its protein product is CASSSSYQETQYF.

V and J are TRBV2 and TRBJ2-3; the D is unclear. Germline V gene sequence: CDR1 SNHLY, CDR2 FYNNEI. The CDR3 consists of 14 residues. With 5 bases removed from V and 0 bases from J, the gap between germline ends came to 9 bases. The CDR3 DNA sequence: TGTGCCAGCAGTCGGACGGCTAGCACAGATACGCAGTATTTT. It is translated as CASSRTASTDTQYF.

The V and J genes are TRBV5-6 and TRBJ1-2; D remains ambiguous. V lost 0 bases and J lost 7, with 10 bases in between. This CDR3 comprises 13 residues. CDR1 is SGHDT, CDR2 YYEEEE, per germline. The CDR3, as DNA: TGTGCCAGCAGCTTGGTCGTCCTGGGTGGCTACACCTTC. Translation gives CASSLVVLGGYTF.

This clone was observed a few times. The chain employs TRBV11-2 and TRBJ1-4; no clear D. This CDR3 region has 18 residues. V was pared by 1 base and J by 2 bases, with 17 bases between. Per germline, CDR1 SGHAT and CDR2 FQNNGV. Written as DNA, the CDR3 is TGTGCCAGCAGCTTAGTGACGATGGGGTTGGGGACTAATGAAAAACTGTTTTTT. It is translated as CASSLVTMGLGTNEKLFF.

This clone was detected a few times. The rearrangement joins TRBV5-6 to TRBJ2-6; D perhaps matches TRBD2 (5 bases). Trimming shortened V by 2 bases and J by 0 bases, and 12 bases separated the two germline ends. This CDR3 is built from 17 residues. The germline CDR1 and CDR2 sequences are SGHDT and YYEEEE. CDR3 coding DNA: TGTGCCAGCAGCTTTAGACTATCAGCCTCTGGGGCCAACGTCCTGACTTTC. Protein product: CASSFRLSASGANVLTF.

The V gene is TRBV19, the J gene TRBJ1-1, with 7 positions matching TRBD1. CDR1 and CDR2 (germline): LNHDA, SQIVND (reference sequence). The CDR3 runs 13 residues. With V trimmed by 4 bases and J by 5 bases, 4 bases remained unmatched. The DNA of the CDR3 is TGTGCCAGTAGTACTACGGGACAGACTGAAGCTTTCTTT. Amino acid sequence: CASSTTGQTEAFF.

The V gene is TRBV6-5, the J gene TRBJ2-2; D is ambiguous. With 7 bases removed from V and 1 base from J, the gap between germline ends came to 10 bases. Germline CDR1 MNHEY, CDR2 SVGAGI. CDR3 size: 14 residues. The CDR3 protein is CASTQRLNTGELFF. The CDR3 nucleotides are TGTGCCAGCACACAGCGATTGAACACCGGGGAGCTGTTTTTT.

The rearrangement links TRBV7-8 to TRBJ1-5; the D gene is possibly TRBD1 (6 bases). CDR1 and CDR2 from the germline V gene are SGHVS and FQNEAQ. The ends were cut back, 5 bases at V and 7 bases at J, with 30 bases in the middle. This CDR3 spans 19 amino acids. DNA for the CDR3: TGTGCCAGCAGCCCAGGAATAATAGGTGGGGTCAGGGGTCAACAGCCCCAGCATTTT. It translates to CASSPGIIGGVRGQQPQHF.

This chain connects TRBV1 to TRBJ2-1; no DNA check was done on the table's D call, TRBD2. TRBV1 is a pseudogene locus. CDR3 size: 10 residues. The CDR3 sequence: CTSKGGEQFF. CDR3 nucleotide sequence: TGCACCAGCAAGGGAGGTGAGCAGTTCTTC.